The 23 T cell receptor beta chains reported below all come from one sample, sequenced in a study of blood T cell repertoires in COVID-19. Generated by immunoSEQ multiplex PCR, the TCRdb table keeps only in-frame clones and is missing some. The sample records some 400,000 clones, 90% to 95% being singletons. Input material: PBMCs or T cells enriched from blood (not recorded which). The receptors shown here come from a woman in her 40s who had been exposed to COVID-19.

The V and J genes are TRBV2 and TRBJ2-5; 8 bases map to TRBD1. This CDR3 is built from 14 residues. The trim removed 6 bases at V and 5 bases at J, leaving 8 bases unmatched. CDR1 is SNHLY and CDR2 is FYNNEI in the germline V gene. This CDR3 is CASSALRQGETQYF. In DNA, the CDR3 is TGTGCCAGCAGCGCCCTCCGACAGGGGGAGACCCAGTACTTC.

The chain employs TRBV30 and TRBJ2-7; TRBD2 matches 9 bases. Germline values: CDR1 GTSNPN, CDR2 SVGIG (reference sequence). The length of the CDR3 is 14 residues. V shed 1 base, J shed 3 bases, and the junction held 4 bases outside the gene matches. The CDR3 region has the DNA TGTGCCTGGAGTGGGGGTAGCGGGAGCTACGAGCAGTACTTC. This sequence encodes CAWSGGSGSYEQYF.

The chain couples TRBV5-4 to TRBJ1-2; a possible D gene is TRBD1 (6 bases). The CDR3 spans 13 residues. CDR1 SGHNT and CDR2 YYREEE come from the germline V gene (reference sequence). V was pared by 9 bases and J by 6 bases, with 18 bases between. CDR3 nucleotide sequence: TGTGCCACTCAGGGGTTGGAGTATGATGGCTACACCTTC. As protein: CATQGLEYDGYTF.

This chain's CDR3 is CASSSLLSSTDTQYF. CDR3 in DNA: TGTGCCAGCAGTTCCCTTTTATCTAGCACAGATACGCAGTATTTT. This rearrangement joins TRBV6-5 to TRBJ2-3; D gene ambiguous. From germline, CDR1 is MNHEY and CDR2 SVGAGI. The CDR3 spans 15 residues. V lost 4 bases to trimming and J lost 0 bases, with 11 bases between them.

This sequence joins TRBV19 and TRBJ1-1; TRBD1 aligns across 7 bases. The CDR3 has 11 amino acids. The J segment lost 6 bases and the V segment lost 11 bases, leaving 6 bases of the junction unmatched. The V gene's germline CDR1 is LNHDA and CDR2 SQIVND (reference sequence). As DNA, the CDR3 is TGTGCCGGCGCCACAGGGGCTGAAGCTTTCTTT. It translates to CAGATGAEAFF.

This chain connects TRBV19 to TRBJ2-3, with TRBD2 identical over 12 bases. The germline V gene encodes CDR1 LNHDA and CDR2 SQIVND (reference sequence). CDR3 length equals 17 residues. V shed 7 bases and J 3 bases; nucleotides not matched to a gene: 11. CDR3 amino acids: CASIRTSGDVGTDTQYF. The DNA for the CDR3 is TGTGCCAGTATCCGGACTAGCGGGGACGTGGGGACAGATACGCAGTATTTT.

In this sample, this clone turned up once. V and J are TRBV2 and TRBJ2-1, with 12 bases matching TRBD2. Germline lookup yields CDR1 SNHLY and CDR2 FYNNEI. After removal of 7 bases from V and 3 bases from J, the junction contained 13 bases not matched to a gene. The CDR3 totals 18 residues. CDR3 loop: CASIAAGLAGSYYNEQFF. In DNA form, the CDR3 reads TGTGCCAGCATTGCTGCAGGACTAGCGGGGTCGTACTACAATGAGCAGTTCTTC.

The chain is built from TRBV7-9 and TRBJ2-1; D is perhaps TRBD2 (5 bases). Germline CDR1 reads SEHNR; CDR2 reads FQNEAQ (reference sequence). Trimming pared 6 bases from V and 5 bases from J, leaving 20 bases between. CDR3 length equals 16 residues. CDR3 bases: TGTGCCAGCAGTCTAGAGGGAACTTCCCCAGACAATGAGCAGTTCTTC. It translates to CASSLEGTSPDNEQFF.

Comments on this clone: Other nucleotide sequences from this sample produce the same CDR3. The V gene is TRBV19, the J gene TRBJ1-2; the match to TRBD1 covers 9 bases. V lost 6 bases, J lost 2 bases, and 1 base stayed unmatched. Germline V gene data show CDR1 as LNHDA and CDR2 as SQIVND (reference sequence). CDR3 length: 13 residues. CDR3 sequence: CASRGQGNYGYTF. The CDR3 bases are TGTGCCAGTAGAGGACAGGGGAACTATGGCTACACCTTC.

The chain joins TRBV5-1 to TRBJ2-3; D ambiguous. Germline loops: CDR1 SGHRS, CDR2 YFSETQ. The CDR3 covers 16 residues. V was cut by 4 bases and J by 0 bases, with 15 bases left in between. The CDR3 is CASSLRHTSSTDTQYF. CDR3 DNA: TGCGCCAGCAGCCTCCGACACACCTCTAGCACAGATACGCAGTATTTT.

CDR3 amino acids: CASSQDMAGWGNEQFF. CDR3 in DNA: TGTGCCAGCAGCCAAGATATGGCAGGGTGGGGAAATGAGCAGTTCTTC. This chain uses TRBV14 with TRBJ2-1; possible D gene TRBD1, 5 bases. The CDR3 totals 16 residues. The germline V gene has CDR1 SGHDN and CDR2 FVKESK. V was cut by 0 bases and J by 7 bases, with 16 bases left in between. Variable domain in full (rest from reference TRBV14 and TRBJ2-1): EAGVTQFPSHSVIEKGQTVTLRCDPISGHDNLYWYRRVMGKEIKFLLHFVKESKQDESGMPNNRFLAERTGGTYSTLKVQPAELEDSGVYFCASSQDMAGWGNEQFFGPGTRLTVL.

The gene calls are TRBV3-1 (or the pseudogene TRBV3-2) and TRBJ2-2; tentatively, D is TRBD2 (5 bases). Germline V gene data show CDR1 as LGHDT and CDR2 as YNNKEL (reference sequence). This CDR3 region has 14 residues. The ends were cut back, 1 base at V and 6 bases at J, with 9 bases in the middle. CDR3 sequence: CASSQVSGAGELFF. CDR3 DNA sequence: TGTGCCAGCAGCCAAGTGTCCGGGGCCGGGGAGCTGTTTTTT.

This rearrangement joins TRBV27 to TRBJ1-2; the D gene is possibly TRBD1 (6 bases). Trimming took off 6 bases at V and 4 bases at J, with 9 bases between the two ends. The CDR3 is 12 residues long. CDR1 and CDR2 (germline): MNHEY, SMNVEV (reference sequence). CDR3: CASSTGPYGYTF. CDR3 DNA sequence: TGTGCCAGCAGCACAGGGCCCTATGGCTACACCTTC.

The rearrangement joins TRBV7-9 to TRBJ1-2; no definite D call. In germline, CDR1 is SEHNR, CDR2 FQNEAQ (reference sequence). Trimming took 7 bases from V and 0 from J, leaving 9 bases between them. This CDR3 is 13 amino acids long. In DNA form, the CDR3 reads TGTGCCAGCAAAAGAGGCCCTAACTATGGCTACACCTTC. This encodes CASKRGPNYGYTF.

This clone showed up just once. The chain has TRBV30 and TRBJ2-3, with TRBD2 as a possible D gene (6 bases). CDR1 GTSNPN and CDR2 SVGIG come from the germline V gene (reference sequence). The CDR3 runs to 15 residues. V was clipped by 4 bases and J by 3 bases, with 17 bases between them. As DNA, the CDR3 is TGTGCCTGGACCCCGCTTGGGGGGACGACAGATACGCAGTATTTT. Protein product: CAWTPLGGTTDTQYF. Variable domain in full (rest from reference TRBV30 and TRBJ2-3): SQTIHQWPATLVQPVGSPLSLECTVEGTSNPNLYWYRQAAGRGLQLLFYSVGIGQISSEVPQNLSASRPQDRQFILSSKKLLLSDSGFYLCAWTPLGGTTDTQYFGPGTRLTVL.

The gene calls are TRBV27 and TRBJ1-5; no reliable D call. From germline, CDR1 is MNHEY and CDR2 SMNVEV (reference sequence). The CDR3 is 13 residues long. Trimming took off 4 bases at V and 1 base at J, with 5 bases between the two ends. The CDR3 sequence is CASSSLSNQPQHF. CDR3 DNA sequence: TGTGCCAGCAGTTCTTTAAGCAATCAGCCCCAGCATTTT.

The chain uses TRBV12-3 or TRBV12-4 and TRBJ1-2; 8 nucleotides align to TRBD1. J lost 8 bases, V lost 3 bases, and 2 bases had no gene match. The CDR3 is made up of 12 amino acids. This chain's CDR3 is CASSFGTGGYTF. CDR3 in DNA: TGTGCCAGCAGTTTCGGGACAGGCGGCTACACCTTC.

The V gene is TRBV19, the J gene TRBJ1-5; D may be TRBD1 (5 bases). The CDR3 has 15 amino acids. The V end lost 2 bases, the J end lost 5 bases, and 13 bases lay between the germline ends. Germline lookup yields CDR1 LNHDA and CDR2 SQIVND (reference sequence). CDR3 DNA: TGTGCCAGTAGTATAAGTCGACAGAGTCATCAGCCCCAGCATTTT. Its translation is CASSISRQSHQPQHF.

J is TRBJ2-6 and V is TRBV7-8; 7 nucleotides line up with TRBD1. The germline V gene encodes CDR1 SGHVS and CDR2 FQNEAQ. The CDR3 totals 19 residues. Losses at the gene ends were 1 base for V and 0 bases for J; bases not matched to a gene: 9. The CDR3 region is CASSLDGDRPSSGANVLTF. DNA of the CDR3: TGTGCCAGCAGCTTAGACGGGGACAGACCAAGCTCTGGGGCCAACGTCCTGACTTTC.

The CDR3 reads CASSSSRGDEKLFF. The CDR3 bases are TGTGCCAGCAGCAGTAGCAGGGGGGATGAAAAACTGTTTTTT. The chain recombines TRBV7-2 with TRBJ1-4; 7 nucleotides align to TRBD1. From germline, CDR1 is SGHTA and CDR2 FQGNSA. V lost 5 bases and J lost 6; bases outside the gene matches: 6. CDR3 length: 14 amino acids.

J is TRBJ1-2 and V is TRBV27; D remains ambiguous. The V end lost 2 bases, the J end lost 5 bases, and 9 bases lay between the germline ends. CDR1 is MNHEY, CDR2 SMNVEV, per germline (reference sequence). The CDR3 sequence is 13 residues long. CDR3 sequence: CASSLLPGYGYTF. The CDR3 DNA reads TGTGCCAGCAGTTTACTCCCCGGGTATGGCTACACCTTC.

Concerning this clone: Additional DNA sequences in this sample encode the identical CDR3. The chain couples TRBV19 to TRBJ1-1; 9 bases fit TRBD1. Germline CDR1 and CDR2: LNHDA and SQIVND (reference sequence). Trimming removed 6 bases from V and 4 bases from J; junction bases left unmatched: 3. There are 13 residues in the CDR3. CDR3 nucleotides: TGTGCCAGTAGCACGACAGGGGGCACTGAAGCTTTCTTT. Amino acids: CASSTTGGTEAFF.

This rearrangement joins TRBV6-2 or TRBV6-3 to TRBJ2-7, with 7 bases lining up with TRBD1. The CDR3 runs 14 residues. J was trimmed by 2 bases and V by 5 bases; bases with no gene match: 6. CDR1 MNHEY and CDR2 SVGEGT come from the germline V gene. This chain's CDR3 is CASSTPGQAYEQYF. In nucleotides, the CDR3 is TGTGCCAGCAGTACCCCCGGACAGGCCTACGAGCAGTACTTC.